A selection of T cell receptor beta chains follows, all from one sample in a study of beta chain features in type 1 diabetes. Clones were sequenced by immunoSEQ multiplex PCR, and TCRdb holds only the in-frame ones, with some missing. The sample records approximately 100,000 clones, under 40% being singletons. Material for sequencing was stem cell memory CD4+ T cells from blood. These receptors were taken from a woman under 30 in good health. The CDR3 runs from the conserved cysteine through the conserved F or W. D genes are given only for firm matches. Size is omitted from some rows. Given values are once, few, many or a class for expanded clones.

clone_size j_call d_call v_call cdr3_nt cdr3_aa
- TRBJ2-1 - TRBV5-8 TGTGCCAGCAGCTTGGGCCAGTCCGACAATGAGCAGTTCTTC CASSLGQSDNEQFF
- TRBJ2-7 TRBD1 TRBV5-1 TGCGCCAGCAGGGACAGGAGCGTCTCCTACGAGCAGTACTTC CASRDRSVSYEQYF
- TRBJ1-1 - TRBV7-3 TGTGCCAGCAGCCCCAGATCGGGGAACATGAACACTGAAGCTTTCTTT CASSPRSGNMNTEAFF
- TRBJ2-5 - TRBV2 TGTGCCAGCAGTGAAGCGCTTCAGGGGAAAGAGACCCAGTACTTC CASSEALQGKETQYF
- TRBJ1-2 - TRBV5-4 TGTGCCAGCAGCCAGGCAGGTTTGGGAAGGGGCGGCTACACCTTC CASSQAGLGRGGYTF
- TRBJ1-4 TRBD1 TRBV4-1 TGCGCCAGCAGCCAGCTACAGGGGGCTCTTTTTTTT CASSQLQGALFF
- TRBJ2-3 TRBD2 TRBV9 TGTGCCAGCAGCCTGGGACTAGCTGGGGGCACAGATACGCAGTATTTT CASSLGLAGGTDTQYF
- TRBJ1-1 - TRBV15 TGTGCCACCAGCGCACGGACAGAACATCGCACTGAAGCTTTCTTT CATSARTEHRTEAFF
few TRBJ2-3 - TRBV4-2 TGTGCCAGCAGCCAAGGGCGGGTTGCGGTGTTTGGAGATACGCAGTATTTT CASSQGRVAVFGDTQYF
- TRBJ2-7 - TRBV5-1 TGCGCCAGCAGCTTGCGTGCGGGGAGCTCCTACGAGCAGTACTTC CASSLRAGSSYEQYF
few TRBJ2-1 - TRBV28 TGTGCCAGCAGTTCCCCCCGGCGGGTGGGCCGGGAGCAGTTCTTC CASSSPRRVGREQFF
- TRBJ1-2 - TRBV5-1 TGCGCCAGCAGCAACATACAGGCAGGTGGCTACACCTTC CASSNIQAGGYTF
few TRBJ2-7 TRBD2 TRBV19 TGTGCCAGTAGTAAGCGGGAGGGACCTTACGAGCAGTACTTC CASSKREGPYEQYF
- TRBJ2-7 TRBD2 TRBV29-1 TGCAGCGTTGCCGGGACTAGCCGATCCCCCCCTTACGAGCAGTACTTC CSVAGTSRSPPYEQYF
- TRBJ1-1 - TRBV18 TGTGCCAGCTCACCGGGACCGGGACTAGCTTTCTTT CASSPGPGLAFF
few TRBJ2-7 - TRBV2 TGTGCCAGCAGTGAGTACAGGGCTCGAGAGCAGTACTTC CASSEYRAREQYF
few TRBJ2-7 - TRBV18 TGTGCCAGCTCACCATCCGGGGATACCTACGAGCAGTACTTC CASSPSGDTYEQYF
- TRBJ2-3 TRBD2 TRBV7-9 TGTGCCAGCAGTCGGGGGCTAGCGGGGACCACAGATACGCAGTATTTT CASSRGLAGTTDTQYF
- TRBJ1-2 TRBD1 TRBV5-1 TGCGCCAGCAGCGAAGGACAGGGAGGCTATGGCTACACCTTC CASSEGQGGYGYTF
- TRBJ1-5 - TRBV4-2 TGTGCCAGCAGCCAAGATGCAGGGGAACTTAATCAGCCCCAGCATTTT CASSQDAGELNQPQHF
few TRBJ2-7 TRBD1 TRBV29-1 TGCAGCGTTTTGGCAGGGGGCAATTCCTACGAGCAGTACTTC CSVLAGGNSYEQYF
- TRBJ2-7 - TRBV9 TGTGCCAGCAGCGCCCGCCCATGGAGGGGGGGTGTCGAGCAGTACTTC CASSARPWRGGVEQYF
- TRBJ1-1 TRBD1 TRBV28 TGTGCCAGCATTAACCCTGGACAGGGGAGGAACACTGAAGCTTTCTTT CASINPGQGRNTEAFF
- TRBJ2-7 - TRBV7-9 TGTGCCAGCAGCTTAGGAGTTGCGGCAGGGAACGACGAGCAGTACTTC CASSLGVAAGNDEQYF
few TRBJ1-2 - TRBV28 TGTGCCAGCAGTTCACCGCCGGGGAACTATGGCTACACCTTC CASSSPPGNYGYTF
- TRBJ2-7 TRBD1 TRBV28 TGTGCCAGCAGTCGGGGACAGGGTACGGTCGAGCAGTACTTC CASSRGQGTVEQYF
few TRBJ2-7 - TRBV7-2 TGTGCCAGCAGCCCTCGGAGTACGTACTCCTACGAGCAGTACTTC CASSPRSTYSYEQYF